The 20 T cell receptor beta chains listed next were all sequenced from one sample in a study of shared clonotypes between healthy human individuals. TCRdb's table, derived via immunoSEQ multiplex PCR, lists solely in-frame clones and lacks some. The data show a few hundred thousand clones, with around 76% seen just once and 12% held by the top ten. Source material: PBMCs. Source of these receptors: a woman between 40 and 50 years old in good health. Some clones in this sample may be carry-over from other donors' samples.

The table lists this clone with a few counts. The chain combines TRBV9 with TRBJ1-5, with 8 bases fitting TRBD1. The CDR3 sequence is 15 residues long. Losses at the gene ends were 0 bases for V and 7 bases for J; bases not matched to a gene: 6. CDR1 and CDR2 (germline): SGDLS, YYNGEE. CDR3 amino acids: CASSVVGQGGQPQHF. The CDR3 coding sequence is TGTGCCAGCAGCGTAGTCGGACAGGGCGGACAGCCCCAGCATTTT.

About this clone itself: At one end the junction does not follow the germline gene, possibly because of a read error. This specimen includes other DNA sequences encoding the same CDR3. This chain joins TRBV7-9 and TRBJ2-7; 8 bases match TRBD1. CDR3 length: 19 amino acids. CDR1 and CDR2 from the germline V gene are SEHNR and FQNEAQ (reference sequence). The CDR3 DNA reads TGTGCCAGTAGCTTAGCGGTGAGAACAGGGGGACTGGGGCCCTACGAGCAGTACTTC. It translates to CASSLAVRTGGLGPYEQYF.

The genes are TRBV5-1 and TRBJ2-2; D unclear. V lost 6 bases to trimming and J lost 0 bases, with 6 bases between them. The germline gives CDR1 SGHRS, CDR2 YFSETQ. This CDR3 comprises 13 residues. CDR3 sequence: CASIGTNTGELFF. CDR3 bases: TGCGCCAGCATAGGAACGAACACCGGGGAGCTGTTTTTT.

In its sample, this clone was seen a few times. V and J are TRBV7-3 and TRBJ2-1; D unresolved. Germline V gene lookup returns CDR1 SGHTA and CDR2 FQGTGA. V lost 5 bases, J lost 6 bases, and 5 bases lay in between. This CDR3 comprises 11 residues. The CDR3 DNA reads TGTGCCAGCAGCCCCCGCAATGAGCAGTTCTTC. This gives the protein CASSPRNEQFF.

About this clone: Other DNA sequences in this sample translate to the same CDR3. This chain joins TRBV30 and TRBJ2-7, with no clear D. V was clipped by 0 bases and J by 4 bases, with 4 bases between them. Germline loops: CDR1 GTSNPN, CDR2 SVGIG (reference sequence). The CDR3 is made up of 11 amino acids. The CDR3 here is CAWSVRYEQYF. The CDR3 DNA reads TGTGCCTGGAGTGTCCGTTACGAGCAGTACTTC.

The rearrangement uses TRBV6-1 and TRBJ2-1, with D possibly being TRBD2 (6 bases). The CDR3 contains 17 residues. Trimming took 4 bases from V and 0 from J, leaving 16 bases between them. The germline V gene has CDR1 MNHNS and CDR2 SASEGT. The CDR3 protein is CASSGFGSGLSYNEQFF. The CDR3 bases are TGTGCCAGCAGTGGCTTCGGGTCGGGACTCTCCTACAATGAGCAGTTCTTC.

CDR3 sequence reads: CASSFQRQGRVDEQFF. CDR3 in DNA: TGTGCCAGCAGCTTTCAACGACAGGGTCGCGTGGATGAGCAGTTCTTC. V and J are TRBV7-9 and TRBJ2-1; 7 bases are a match to TRBD1. Germline-derived CDR1 and CDR2 are SEHNR and FQNEAQ (reference sequence). The CDR3 is 16 amino acids. V shed 3 bases, J shed 8 bases, and the junction held 13 bases outside the gene matches.

The chain is built from TRBV15 and TRBJ1-5; no clear D gene. The germline V and J ends were trimmed by 1 base and 1 base, with 11 bases remaining between them. The CDR3 runs 16 residues. Germline V gene lookup returns CDR1 LNHNV and CDR2 YYDKDF (reference sequence). The CDR3, as DNA: TGTGCCACCAGCAGAGGTGGGGATACGAGCAATCAGCCCCAGCATTTT. As protein: CATSRGGDTSNQPQHF.

The genes are TRBV2 and TRBJ1-1, with TRBD1 as a possible D gene (6 bases). Germline loops: CDR1 SNHLY, CDR2 FYNNEI. This CDR3 is 13 amino acids long. V gave up 6 bases and J gave up 5 bases, with 13 bases separating them. The CDR3 here is CASRPWGRTEAFF. The CDR3 DNA reads TGTGCCAGCAGGCCTTGGGGGCGGACTGAAGCTTTCTTT.

The chain has TRBV19 and TRBJ2-7, with 11 positions matching TRBD2. The germline gives CDR1 LNHDA, CDR2 SQIVND (reference sequence). The J segment lost 2 bases and the V segment lost 5 bases, leaving 5 bases of the junction unmatched. The CDR3 totals 15 residues. CDR3 DNA sequence: TGTGCCAGTAGTCCGGGGACTAGCGGTACCTACGAGCAGTACTTC. Its protein product is CASSPGTSGTYEQYF.

This chain connects TRBV2 to TRBJ2-5, with 15 bases aligning to TRBD2. Unmatched junction bases numbered 1, after V lost 4 bases and J lost 1 base. Per the germline V gene, CDR1 is SNHLY and CDR2 is FYNNEI. The length of the CDR3 is 16 residues. The CDR3 bases are TGTGCCAGCAGTGGGACTAGCGGGAGGGTCCAAGAGACCCAGTACTTC. It is translated as CASSGTSGRVQETQYF.

The chain is built from TRBV6-6 and TRBJ2-1, with 13 positions matching TRBD2. The CDR3 runs 15 residues. Germline loops: CDR1 MNHNY, CDR2 SVGAGI (reference sequence). V shed 10 bases, J shed 3 bases, and the junction held 6 bases outside the gene matches. CDR3 residues: CATRLAGGFYNEQFF. The CDR3 coding sequence is TGTGCCACTCGACTAGCGGGGGGTTTCTACAATGAGCAGTTCTTC.

A note on this clone: A far larger clone differs by one base, so this is likely a read error. The rearrangement joins TRBV9 to TRBJ1-5; D not certain. The V and J ends lost 4 bases and 2 bases respectively, with 7 bases between them. This CDR3 is 13 amino acids long. CDR1 SGDLS and CDR2 YYNGEE come from the germline V gene. As DNA, the CDR3 is TGTGCCAGCAGCACAGTGGGCAATCAGCCCCAGCATTTT. Amino acid sequence: CASSTVGNQPQHF.

V is TRBV4-1 and J is TRBJ2-1; D unresolved. Germline V gene data show CDR1 as MGHRA and CDR2 as YSYEKL. Trimming left V 3 bases short and J 3 bases short, with 15 bases between. This CDR3 spans 16 amino acids. The CDR3 sequence is CASSQLDLTNYNEQFF. The CDR3 region has the DNA TGCGCCAGCAGCCAGTTAGACTTGACGAACTACAATGAGCAGTTCTTC.

This clone was seen more than once but under ten times. The V gene is TRBV18, the J gene TRBJ1-1, with TRBD1 as a possible D gene (5 bases). Germline V gene sequence: CDR1 KGHSH, CDR2 LQKENI. Deletions cut 5 bases from V and 4 bases from J, with 11 bases between. The CDR3 totals 13 residues. The DNA for the CDR3 is TGTGCCAGCTCAGGCAGGGATTTCACTGAAGCTTTCTTT. This sequence encodes CASSGRDFTEAFF.

V and J are TRBV7-3 and TRBJ1-2, with a tentative D call TRBD1 (5 bases). CDR3 length: 15 amino acids. CDR1 is SGHTA and CDR2 is FQGTGA in the germline V gene. V lost 5 bases and J 7 bases, leaving 20 bases between the germline ends. CDR3 in DNA: TGTGCCAGCAGCCCTAATCCGGGACTCACAGGTGGCTACACCTTC. It specifies CASSPNPGLTGGYTF.

The chain recombines TRBV27 with TRBJ2-5; D possibly uses TRBD1 or TRBD2 (6 bases each). CDR3 length: 18 amino acids. The V end was cut by 2 bases, the J end by 6 bases, with 25 bases between. Germline values: CDR1 MNHEY, CDR2 SMNVEV (reference sequence). The CDR3 bases are TGTGCCAGCAGTTTAAGAGGGGGGTCATGGGATTCCCCCCAGACCCAGTACTTC. Translating gives CASSLRGGSWDSPQTQYF.

This clone was seen a single time. The genes are TRBV10-3 and TRBJ2-3; D not resolved. CDR1 and CDR2 (germline): ENHRY, SYGVKD. CDR3 length: 13 amino acids. The V and J ends lost 7 bases and 1 base respectively, with 9 bases between them. The CDR3 bases are TGTGCCATCACCTCCGTGGGCACAGATACGCAGTATTTT. This codes for CAITSVGTDTQYF.

J is TRBJ1-1 and V is TRBV6-5; TRBD1 matches 7 bases. This CDR3 contains 15 residues. J gave up 6 bases and V 2 bases, and 9 bases lay outside the gene matches. CDR1 and CDR2 (germline): MNHEY, SVGAGI. The CDR3 nucleotides read TGTGCCAGCAGTTACAATCGGGCAGGGGGGTCTGAAGCTTTCTTT. Translated: CASSYNRAGGSEAFF.

The rearrangement links TRBV9 to TRBJ2-7; D is ambiguous. Germline CDR1 and CDR2: SGDLS and YYNGEE. This CDR3 spans 14 amino acids. V shed 1 base and J shed 0 bases, with 8 bases lying between them. The CDR3 nucleotides read TGTGCCAGCAGCGTACGACCGGACTCCTACGAGCAGTACTTC. Translated, it gives CASSVRPDSYEQYF.